Presented here are 5 T cell receptor beta chains from one specimen sequenced in a study of cytomegalovirus exposure and HLA in healthy donors. Primers: 60 Vbeta forward and 13 Jbeta reverse. Generated by immunoSEQ multiplex PCR, the TCRdb table keeps only in-frame clones and is missing some. Seen here are under 150,000 clones, around 82% observed once, and the top ten hold around 7%. Sequencing input: PBMCs. All receptors derive from a man aged 35-49 years in good health and CMV-seropositive.

This clone was counted between two and nine times. The chain employs TRBV2 and TRBJ1-1; 9 bases agree with TRBD1. The length of the CDR3 is 14 residues. Per the germline V gene, CDR1 is SNHLY and CDR2 is FYNNEI. V gave up 7 bases and J gave up 7 bases; unmatched junction bases: 10. The CDR3 sequence: CASTQQGAQVEAFF. The CDR3 nucleotides read TGTGCCAGCACCCAACAGGGGGCGCAGGTTGAAGCTTTCTTT.

V is TRBV28 and J is TRBJ2-7; TRBD2 aligns across 13 bases. The length of the CDR3 is 15 residues. J lost 4 bases, V lost 2 bases, and 2 bases had no gene match. Germline CDR1 and CDR2: MDHEN and SYDVKM. As DNA, the CDR3 is TGTGCCAGCAGTTTAGGGACTAGCGGGAAATACGAGCAGTACTTC. As protein: CASSLGTSGKYEQYF.

V gene TRBV7-9 combines with J gene TRBJ2-3; no clear D. Germline V lookup: CDR1 SEHNR, CDR2 FQNEAQ (reference sequence). The V gene lost 5 bases and the J gene lost 0 bases, with 12 bases spanning the gap. The length of the CDR3 is 15 residues. CDR3: CASSRWSASTDTQYF. CDR3 DNA sequence: TGTGCCAGCAGCCGATGGAGTGCTAGCACAGATACGCAGTATTTT. The variable domain in full, completed from reference TRBV7-9 and TRBJ2-3, reads DTGVSQNPRHKITKRGQNVTFRCDPISEHNRLYWYRQTLGQGPEFLTYFQNEAQLEKSRLLSDRFSAERPKGSFSTLEIQRTEQGDSAMYLCASSRWSASTDTQYFGPGTRLTVL.

The table lists this clone with a few counts. The chain has TRBV29-1 and TRBJ2-1; perhaps TRBD2 as D (6 bases). The CDR3 loop spans 15 amino acids. Trimming removed 3 bases from V and 4 bases from J, with 16 bases in between. CDR1 is SQVTM, CDR2 ANQGSEA, per germline. The CDR3 loop is CSVDNVAASYNEQFF. CDR3 sequence (DNA): TGCAGCGTTGATAATGTAGCGGCAAGTTACAATGAGCAGTTCTTC.

The gene calls are TRBV28 and TRBJ2-7, with D possibly matching TRBD2 (5 bases). In germline, CDR1 is MDHEN, CDR2 SYDVKM. Trimming stripped 3 bases from V and 0 bases from J, with 9 bases between. The CDR3 is 14 residues long. CDR3 residues: CASSFRGSSYEQYF. The CDR3 nucleotides are TGTGCCAGCAGTTTTCGGGGAAGCTCCTACGAGCAGTACTTC.